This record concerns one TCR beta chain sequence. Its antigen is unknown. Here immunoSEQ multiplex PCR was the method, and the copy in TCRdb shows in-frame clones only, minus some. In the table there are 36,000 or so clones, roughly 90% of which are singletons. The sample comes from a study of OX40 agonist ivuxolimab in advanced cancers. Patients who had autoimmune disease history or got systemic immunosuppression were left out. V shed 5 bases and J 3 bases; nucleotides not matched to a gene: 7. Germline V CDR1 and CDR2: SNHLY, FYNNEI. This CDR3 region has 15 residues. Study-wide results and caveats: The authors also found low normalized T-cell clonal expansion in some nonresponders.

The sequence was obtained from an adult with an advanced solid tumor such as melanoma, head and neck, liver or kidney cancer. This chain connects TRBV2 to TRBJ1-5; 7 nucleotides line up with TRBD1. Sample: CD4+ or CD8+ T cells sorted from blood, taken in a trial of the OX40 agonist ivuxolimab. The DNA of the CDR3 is TGTGCCAGCAGTCACATACAGGGGAACAATCAGCCCCAGCATTTT. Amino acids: CASSHIQGNNQPQHF.